The 25 T cell receptor beta chains below all came from one sample that was sequenced in a study of cytomegalovirus exposure and HLA in healthy donors. The PCR used 60 Vbeta and 13 Jbeta primers. Some clones are missing from TCRdb's copy, which holds only in-frame ones; the method was immunoSEQ multiplex PCR. The repertoire holds more than 95,000 clones, with 80% to 85% as singletons. The sequencing sample was made of PBMCs. Source of these receptors: a woman aged 30 to 39 in good health and CMV-seronegative.

The chain recombines TRBV2 with TRBJ2-3; TRBD1 aligns across 11 bases. The V gene end was trimmed by 6 bases and the J gene end by 2 bases; junction bases not matched to a gene: 4. Germline CDR1 and CDR2: SNHLY and FYNNEI. The CDR3 extends over 15 amino acids. The CDR3 loop reads CASRGTGGLTDTQYF. The CDR3 DNA is TGTGCCAGCAGAGGGACAGGGGGACTCACAGATACGCAGTATTTT.

The gene calls are TRBV4-1 and TRBJ1-1, with 10 nucleotides matching TRBD1. The germline gives CDR1 MGHRA, CDR2 YSYEKL. V shed 4 bases, J shed 1 base, and the junction held 3 bases outside the gene matches. CDR3 length equals 15 residues. The CDR3 sequence is CASSPWTGGNTEAFF. In DNA form, the CDR3 reads TGCGCCAGCAGCCCCTGGACAGGGGGGAACACTGAAGCTTTCTTT.

The chain employs TRBV2 and TRBJ2-7; D remains ambiguous. Trimming pared 6 bases from V and 3 bases from J, leaving 12 bases between. Germline V gene lookup returns CDR1 SNHLY and CDR2 FYNNEI. CDR3 length: 13 residues. CDR3 sequence (DNA): TGTGCCAGCAGATTGCCTCCAGGCTACGAGCAGTACTTC. It translates to CASRLPPGYEQYF.

The J gene is TRBJ2-1, the V gene TRBV4-2, with 8 bases aligning to TRBD1. Germline values: CDR1 LGHNA, CDR2 YNFKEQ. V shed 0 bases and J 3 bases; nucleotides not matched to a gene: 4. CDR3 length: 16 residues. CDR3 DNA sequence: TGTGCCAGCAGCCAAGATTTAACAGGGGGCTACAATGAGCAGTTCTTC. Amino acid sequence: CASSQDLTGGYNEQFF.

V is TRBV6-5 and J is TRBJ2-7; tentative D call: TRBD1 (6 bases). Germline assignment: CDR1 MNHEY and CDR2 SVGAGI. V lost 6 bases and J lost 0, with 15 bases in between. CDR3 length equals 15 residues. The DNA of the CDR3 is TGTGCCAGCAGCCCCGGGACAAGGAGCTCCTACGAGCAGTACTTC. It codes for CASSPGTRSSYEQYF.

This chain joins TRBV9 and TRBJ1-2; maybe TRBD1 (5 bases). Trimming removed 3 bases from V and 7 bases from J, with 10 bases in between. CDR3 size: 12 residues. Germline assignment: CDR1 SGDLS and CDR2 YYNGEE. The CDR3 DNA follows: TGTGCCAGCAGCGGAGGCCAGGGTGGCTACACCTTC. Translating it yields CASSGGQGGYTF.

The chain carries TRBV27 and TRBJ1-2; TRBD1 aligns across 9 bases. Germline loops: CDR1 MNHEY, CDR2 SMNVEV (reference sequence). The V segment lost 9 bases and the J segment 2 bases; nucleotides outside the gene matches: 10. CDR3 size: 15 residues. CDR3 sequence: CASRTGGALNYGYTF. In DNA form, the CDR3 reads TGTGCCAGTCGAACAGGGGGCGCTCTGAACTATGGCTACACCTTC.

The chain couples TRBV5-1 to TRBJ1-2, with D possibly matching TRBD1 (5 bases). The ends were cut back, 2 bases at V and 8 bases at J, with 13 bases in the middle. This CDR3 is 13 amino acids long. The germline V gene has CDR1 SGHRS and CDR2 YFSETQ. Here the CDR3 DNA reads TGCGCCAGCAGCTTTTTAGTGGGGCGCGGCTACACCTTC. It yields the protein CASSFLVGRGYTF.

The chain couples TRBV4-3 to TRBJ2-1; D remains ambiguous. The CDR3 is 17 residues long. The V gene lost 0 bases and the J gene lost 0 bases, with 12 bases spanning the gap. Germline V gene sequence: CDR1 LGHNA, CDR2 YSLEER. CDR3 residues: CASSQDRGPSSYNEQFF. For the CDR3, the DNA is TGCGCCAGCAGCCAAGATAGAGGCCCGAGCTCCTACAATGAGCAGTTCTTC.

The gene calls are TRBV9 and TRBJ2-3, with 8 bases that match TRBD1. V lost 4 bases to trimming and J lost 4 bases; unmatched junction nucleotides: 5. Germline CDR1 SGDLS, CDR2 YYNGEE. This CDR3 spans 14 amino acids. CDR3 DNA sequence: TGTGCCAGCAGCCCTAGACAGGGGCCAGATACGCAGTATTTT. Translation gives CASSPRQGPDTQYF.

This chain joins TRBV7-9 and TRBJ2-1; TRBD2 agrees at 10 bases. The germline CDR1 and CDR2 sequences are SEHNR and FQNEAQ (reference sequence). J gave up 8 bases and V 3 bases, and 13 bases lay outside the gene matches. This CDR3 has 17 amino acids. DNA for the CDR3: TGTGCCAGCAGCTTGGGCCTAGCGGGAGTCTGGCCCCATGAGCAGTTCTTC. This sequence encodes CASSLGLAGVWPHEQFF.

This chain joins TRBV2 and TRBJ2-3; 9 bases are a match to TRBD2. The CDR3 has 15 amino acids. V trimming: 8 bases; J trimming: 4 bases; junction bases outside the gene matches: 10. From germline, CDR1 is SNHLY and CDR2 FYNNEI. The CDR3 coding sequence is TGTGCCAGCGCCCGGGAGCGGGGGGAACCAGATACGCAGTATTTT. Its translation: CASARERGEPDTQYF.

This clone was detected only once. The rearrangement uses TRBV5-5 and TRBJ1-2; D is perhaps TRBD1 (5 bases). Germline V gene data show CDR1 as SGHKS and CDR2 as YYEKEE (reference sequence). Between the trimmed V and J ends, which lost 3 bases and 8 bases, there was a span of 11 bases. The CDR3 is 12 residues long. CDR3 sequence (DNA): TGTGCCAGCAGCTCGGACATCGGAGGCTACACCTTC. Translation: CASSSDIGGYTF. Supplemented by reference TRBV5-5 and TRBJ1-2, the full variable domain reads DAGVTQSPTHLIKTRGQQVTLRCSPISGHKSVSWYQQVLGQGPQFIFQYYEKEERGRGNFPDRFSARQFPNYSSELNVNALLLGDSALYLCASSSDIGGYTFGSGTRLTVV.

This clone appeared a single time. The V and J genes are TRBV30 and TRBJ1-5; maybe TRBD1 (6 bases). This CDR3 contains 15 residues. Germline-derived CDR1 and CDR2 are GTSNPN and SVGIG (reference sequence). V lost 7 bases, J lost 7 bases, and 23 bases lay in between. CDR3 protein: CAFSLQTGFRQPQHF. The CDR3 nucleotides are TGTGCCTTCTCCCTTCAGACAGGATTTAGACAGCCCCAGCATTTT.

The chain employs TRBV6-6 and TRBJ1-4, with 12 bases aligning to TRBD1. The trim removed 2 bases at V and 6 bases at J, leaving 4 bases unmatched. The CDR3 contains 16 residues. Looked up from germline, CDR1 is MNHNY and CDR2 is SVGAGI (reference sequence). The CDR3 loop is CASSYGTGGGHEKLFF. In nucleotides, the CDR3 is TGTGCCAGCAGTTACGGGACAGGGGGCGGACATGAAAAACTGTTTTTT.

The rearrangement uses TRBV6-1 and TRBJ1-5, with 8 bases aligning to TRBD1. CDR3 length equals 14 residues. The V gene end was trimmed by 7 bases and the J gene end by 2 bases; junction bases not matched to a gene: 4. The germline CDR1 and CDR2 sequences are MNHNS and SASEGT. CDR3 sequence reads: CASTSGQGNQPQHF. The CDR3 DNA reads as TGTGCCAGCACCTCGGGACAGGGCAATCAGCCCCAGCATTTT.

The CDR3 protein is CASSQDANQPQHF. CDR3 sequence (DNA): TGTGCCAGCAGTCAGGATGCCAATCAGCCCCAGCATTTT. The chain combines TRBV2 with TRBJ1-5; no firm D call. V lost 5 bases and J lost 3, with 8 bases in between. Germline-derived CDR1 and CDR2 are SNHLY and FYNNEI. The CDR3 is made up of 13 amino acids.

As DNA, the CDR3 is TGTGCCAGCAGCGGCGGGACAGCTGGGGAAGCTTTCTTT. This gives the protein CASSGGTAGEAFF. The J gene is TRBJ1-1, the V gene TRBV9; 7 bases align to TRBD1. The CDR3 has 13 amino acids. Germline CDR1 reads SGDLS; CDR2 reads YYNGEE. J was trimmed by 8 bases and V by 3 bases; bases with no gene match: 7.

The genes are TRBV4-2 and TRBJ2-5, with TRBD1 identical over 7 bases. Unmatched junction bases numbered 9, after V lost 8 bases and J lost 3 bases. The germline V gene encodes CDR1 LGHNA and CDR2 YNFKEQ. The CDR3 contains 14 residues. CDR3 sequence (DNA): TGTGCCAGCGGCGTGAACCAGGGGGAAGAGACCCAGTACTTC. This codes for CASGVNQGEETQYF.

V is TRBV19 and J is TRBJ1-3, with D perhaps TRBD1 (5 bases). Germline CDR1 and CDR2: LNHDA and SQIVND (reference sequence). The CDR3 consists of 18 residues. Trimming removed 3 bases at V and 0 bases at J, with 18 bases between. CDR3 DNA sequence: TGTGCCAGTAGTATTTGGAGCAGGGTCGGCCCCTCTGGAAACACCATATATTTT. Protein sequence: CASSIWSRVGPSGNTIYF.

V gene TRBV11-3 combines with J gene TRBJ2-3; tentative D call: TRBD2 (5 bases). The CDR3 loop spans 11 amino acids. V lost 5 bases to trimming and J lost 13 bases, with 13 bases between them. Germline values: CDR1 SGHNT, CDR2 YENEEA. The CDR3 nucleotides read TGTGCCAGCAGCCCCGGTCGGGATGAGTATTTT. Residues: CASSPGRDEYF.

This clone was seen only a few times. This chain uses TRBV11-3 with TRBJ2-1; the match to TRBD2 covers 11 bases. The CDR3 is 17 residues long. Germline CDR1 reads SGHNT; CDR2 reads YENEEA. With 4 bases clipped from V and 5 bases from J, the junction kept 10 bases outside the gene matches. The CDR3 protein is CASSSGLAANKDNEQFF. Here the CDR3 DNA reads TGTGCCAGCAGCTCGGGACTAGCGGCAAACAAGGACAATGAGCAGTTCTTC.

This chain links TRBV9 with TRBJ2-1, with TRBD2 matching 11 bases. The CDR3 spans 19 residues. Germline CDR1 and CDR2: SGDLS and YYNGEE. The J segment lost 4 bases and the V segment lost 0 bases, leaving 12 bases of the junction unmatched. CDR3 sequence: CASSVGLAGGPPQYNEQFF. Here the CDR3 DNA reads TGTGCCAGCAGCGTAGGGTTAGCGGGGGGGCCTCCGCAATACAATGAGCAGTTCTTC.

The chain couples TRBV19 to TRBJ2-7; unclear D gene. The length of the CDR3 is 15 residues. The germline V gene has CDR1 LNHDA and CDR2 SQIVND (reference sequence). Deletions cut 6 bases from V and 5 bases from J, with 20 bases between. The CDR3: CASSSRHPLDNEQYF. DNA of the CDR3: TGTGCCAGTAGCAGTAGACATCCCTTAGACAACGAGCAGTACTTC. The full variable domain, with the rest looked up from reference TRBV19 and TRBJ2-7, is DGGITQSPKYLFRKEGQNVTLSCEQNLNHDAMYWYRQDPGQGLRLIYYSQIVNDFQKGDIAEGYSVSREKKESFPLTVTSAQKNPTAFYLCASSSRHPLDNEQYFGPGTRLTVT.

The chain couples TRBV5-1 to TRBJ2-5; D possibly corresponds to TRBD1 (6 bases). Germline assignment: CDR1 SGHRS and CDR2 YFSETQ. The ends were cut back, 2 bases at V and 4 bases at J, with 12 bases in the middle. This CDR3 is built from 14 residues. The DNA of the CDR3 is TGCGCCAGCAGCTTACAGGGTTTAAGAGAGACCCAGTACTTC. Protein: CASSLQGLRETQYF. Supplemented by reference TRBV5-1 and TRBJ2-5, the full variable domain reads KAGVTQTPRYLIKTRGQQVTLSCSPISGHRSVSWYQQTPGQGLQFLFEYFSETQRNKGNFPGRFSGRQFSNSRSEMNVSTLELGDSALYLCASSLQGLRETQYFGPGTRLLVL.